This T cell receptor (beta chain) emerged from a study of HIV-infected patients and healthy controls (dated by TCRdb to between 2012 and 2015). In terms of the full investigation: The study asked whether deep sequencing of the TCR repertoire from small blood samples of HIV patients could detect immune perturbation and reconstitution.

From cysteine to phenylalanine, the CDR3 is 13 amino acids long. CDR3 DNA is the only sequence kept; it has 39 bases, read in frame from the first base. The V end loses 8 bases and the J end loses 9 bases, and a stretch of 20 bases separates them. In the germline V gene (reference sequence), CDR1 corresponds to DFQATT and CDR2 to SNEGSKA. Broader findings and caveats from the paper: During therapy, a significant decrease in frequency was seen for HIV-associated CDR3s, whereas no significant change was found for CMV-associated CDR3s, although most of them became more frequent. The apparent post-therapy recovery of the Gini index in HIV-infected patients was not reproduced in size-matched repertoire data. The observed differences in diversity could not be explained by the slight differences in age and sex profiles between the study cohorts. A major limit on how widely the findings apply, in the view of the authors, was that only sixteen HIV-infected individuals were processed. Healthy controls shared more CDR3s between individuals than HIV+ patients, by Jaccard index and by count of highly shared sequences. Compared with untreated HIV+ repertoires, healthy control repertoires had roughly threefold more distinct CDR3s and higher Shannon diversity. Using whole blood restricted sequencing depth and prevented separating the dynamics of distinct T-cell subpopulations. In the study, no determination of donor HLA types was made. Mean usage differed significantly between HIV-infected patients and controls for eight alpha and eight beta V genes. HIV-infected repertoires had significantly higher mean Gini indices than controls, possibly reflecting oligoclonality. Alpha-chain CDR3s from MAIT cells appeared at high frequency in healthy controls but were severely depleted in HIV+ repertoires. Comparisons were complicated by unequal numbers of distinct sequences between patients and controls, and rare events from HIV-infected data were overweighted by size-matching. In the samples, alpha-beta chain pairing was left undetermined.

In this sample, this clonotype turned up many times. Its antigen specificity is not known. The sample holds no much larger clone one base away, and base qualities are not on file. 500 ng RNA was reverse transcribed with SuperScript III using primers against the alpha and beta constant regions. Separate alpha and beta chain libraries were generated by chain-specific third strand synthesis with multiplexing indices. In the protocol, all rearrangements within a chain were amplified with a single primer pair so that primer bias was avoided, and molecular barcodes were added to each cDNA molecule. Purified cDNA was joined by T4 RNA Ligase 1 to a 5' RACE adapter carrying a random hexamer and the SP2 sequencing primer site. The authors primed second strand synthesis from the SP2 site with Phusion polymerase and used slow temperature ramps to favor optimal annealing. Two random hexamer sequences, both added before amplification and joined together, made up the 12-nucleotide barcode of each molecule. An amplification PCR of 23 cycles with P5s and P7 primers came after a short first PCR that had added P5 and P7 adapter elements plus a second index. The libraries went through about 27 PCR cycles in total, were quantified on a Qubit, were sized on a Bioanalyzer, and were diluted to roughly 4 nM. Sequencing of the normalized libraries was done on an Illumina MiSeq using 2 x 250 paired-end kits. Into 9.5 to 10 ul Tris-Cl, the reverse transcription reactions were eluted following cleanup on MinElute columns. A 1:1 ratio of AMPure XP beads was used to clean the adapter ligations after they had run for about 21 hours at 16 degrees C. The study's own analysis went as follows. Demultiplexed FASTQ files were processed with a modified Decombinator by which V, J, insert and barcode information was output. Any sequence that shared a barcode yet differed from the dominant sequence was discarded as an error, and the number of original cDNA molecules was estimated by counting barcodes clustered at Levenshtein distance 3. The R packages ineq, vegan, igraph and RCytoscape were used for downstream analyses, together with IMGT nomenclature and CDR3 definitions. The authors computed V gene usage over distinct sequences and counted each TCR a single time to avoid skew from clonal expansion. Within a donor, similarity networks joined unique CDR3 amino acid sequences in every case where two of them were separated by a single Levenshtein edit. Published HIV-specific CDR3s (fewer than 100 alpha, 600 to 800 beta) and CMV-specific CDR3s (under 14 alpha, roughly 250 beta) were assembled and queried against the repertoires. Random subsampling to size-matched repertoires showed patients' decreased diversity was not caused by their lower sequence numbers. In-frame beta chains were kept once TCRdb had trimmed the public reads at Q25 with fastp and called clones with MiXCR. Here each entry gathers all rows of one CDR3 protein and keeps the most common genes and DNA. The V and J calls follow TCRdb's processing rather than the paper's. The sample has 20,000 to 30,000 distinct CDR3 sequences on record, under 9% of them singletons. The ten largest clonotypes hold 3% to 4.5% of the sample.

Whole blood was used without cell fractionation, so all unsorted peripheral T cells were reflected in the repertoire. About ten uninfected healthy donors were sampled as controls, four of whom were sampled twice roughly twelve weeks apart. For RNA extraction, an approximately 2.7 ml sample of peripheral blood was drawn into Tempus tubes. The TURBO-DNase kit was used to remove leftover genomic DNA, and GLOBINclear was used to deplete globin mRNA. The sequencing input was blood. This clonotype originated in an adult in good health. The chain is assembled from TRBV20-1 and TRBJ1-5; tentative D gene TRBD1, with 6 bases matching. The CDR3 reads CSSKSGEGTPQHF. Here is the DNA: TGCAGTTCTAAGTCAGGGGAAGGTACGCCCCAGCATTTT.